Below, 18 T cell receptor beta chains from the same sample are listed, as sequenced in a study of T cells expressing NK-cell markers. One entry per CDR3 protein, without DNA, is what TCRdb gives after re-calling the 5' RACE reads. This table lists roughly 390,000 distinct CDR3 sequences. The material sequenced was blood T cells: a sorted CD56 or NKG2C T cell subset, CD4+ or CD8+ T cells, or bulk PBMC T cells (not recorded which). These receptors all stem from a man aged 18-70 years in good health.

This chain joins TRBV2 and TRBJ2-7. Germline V CDR1 and CDR2: SNHLY, FYNNEI. The CDR3 is 14 residues long. CDR3 sequence: CASRYEAKNYEQYF.

The rearrangement links TRBV20-1 to TRBJ2-1; TCRdb's D call of TRBD2 is untestable without DNA. This CDR3 comprises 17 residues. Germline V gene sequence: CDR1 DFQATT, CDR2 SNEGSKA (reference sequence). CDR3 amino acids: CSASSPNSGGIYNEQFF.

The chain carries TRBV18 and TRBJ1-2; TCRdb gives TRBD1 as the D gene, but with no DNA this cannot be confirmed. Germline V gene sequence: CDR1 KGHSH, CDR2 LQKENI. The CDR3 runs 14 residues. The CDR3 protein is CASSSSTGSAGYTF.

The chain recombines TRBV11-2 with TRBJ2-3; the D gene TCRdb calls, TRBD2, cannot be checked with no DNA. From germline, CDR1 is SGHAT and CDR2 FQNNGV. The CDR3 is made up of 17 amino acids. The CDR3 loop is CASSLEFGLAGRDTQYF.

The V call is TRBV25-1, the J call TRBJ2-7. This CDR3 comprises 12 residues. The germline V gene has CDR1 MGHDK and CDR2 SYGVNS. CDR3 residues: CASSGSRGEQYF.

The V gene is TRBV12-3 or TRBV12-4, the J gene TRBJ1-1; TCRdb names TRBD1, which stays unverified in the absence of DNA. The CDR3 sequence is 14 residues long. This chain's CDR3 is CASSPWGYLTEAFF.

The chain uses TRBV11-3 and TRBJ2-4. This CDR3 spans 15 amino acids. Germline V gives CDR1 SGHNT, CDR2 YENEEA. CDR3 region: CASSSSGLAGNIQYF.

The gene calls are TRBV7-9 and TRBJ1-1; TCRdb designates TRBD1, a call that cannot be tested without DNA. Germline CDR1 SEHNR, CDR2 FQNEAQ (reference sequence). CDR3 length equals 14 residues. CDR3 sequence reads: CASSLQGFNTEAFF.

V usage is TRBV7-9 and J usage is TRBJ1-6; TCRdb proposes TRBD1, but this gene call is untestable without DNA. The CDR3 extends over 16 amino acids. Germline V lookup: CDR1 SEHNR, CDR2 FQNEAQ (reference sequence). CDR3 residues: CASSLMGQGKNSPLHF. Based on the CDR3 plus reference TRBV7-9 and TRBJ1-6, the full variable domain is DTGVSQNPRHKITKRGQNVTFRCDPISEHNRLYWYRQTLGQGPEFLTYFQNEAQLEKSRLLSDRFSAERPKGSFSTLEIQRTEQGDSAMYLCASSLMGQGKNSPLHFGNGTRLTVT.

V usage is TRBV7-3 and J usage is TRBJ1-2; TCRdb's D call, TRBD1, is unchecked because there is no DNA. Germline V lookup: CDR1 SGHTA, CDR2 FQGTGA. The CDR3 runs 13 residues. CDR3: CASSLRDRSGYTF. Supplemented by reference TRBV7-3 and TRBJ1-2, the full variable domain reads GAGVSQTPSNKVTEKGKYVELRCDPISGHTALYWYRQSLGQGPEFLIYFQGTGAADDSGLPNDRFFAVRPEGSVSTLKIQRTERGDSAVYLCASSLRDRSGYTFGSGTRLTVV.

J is TRBJ2-1 and V is TRBV5-1; without DNA, the TCRdb call of TRBD1 cannot be checked. From germline, CDR1 is SGHRS and CDR2 YFSETQ. The CDR3 loop spans 15 amino acids. The chain's CDR3 is CASSLQGLDPREQFF.

The chain is built from TRBV11-2 and TRBJ2-3. The CDR3 has 15 amino acids. Germline CDR1 SGHAT, CDR2 FQNNGV. The CDR3 loop is CASSGSAAGTDTQYF.

The chain joins TRBV6-1 to TRBJ2-5; TCRdb reports TRBD2, a call that lacks DNA to check it against. Germline V gene lookup returns CDR1 MNHNS and CDR2 SASEGT. CDR3 length: 15 amino acids. CDR3 protein: CASSLLAGGLETQYF.

The CDR3 region is CASSLRPSGGDETQYF. The chain couples TRBV7-2 to TRBJ2-5; the TCRdb call, TRBD2, lacks DNA for checking. In germline, CDR1 is SGHTA, CDR2 FQGNSA. The CDR3 contains 16 residues. Looking up the rest from reference TRBV7-2 and TRBJ2-5 gives the full variable domain: GAGVSQSPSNKVTEKGKDVELRCDPISGHTALYWYRQSLGQGLEFLIYFQGNSAPDKSGLPSDRFSAERTGGSVSTLTIQRTQQEDSAVYLCASSLRPSGGDETQYFGPGTRLLVL.

The V call is TRBV6-5, the J call TRBJ1-1; the D call from TCRdb, TRBD1, cannot be confirmed without DNA. The CDR3 runs 16 residues. The germline V gene encodes CDR1 MNHEY and CDR2 SVGAGI. CDR3 region: CASSYSPRRGNTEAFF.

This sequence joins TRBV7-2 and TRBJ2-3; lacking DNA, the TRBD1 call made by TCRdb goes unchecked. There are 15 residues in the CDR3. Germline V lookup: CDR1 SGHTA, CDR2 FQGNSA. The CDR3 sequence is CASSLTGQTSDTQYF.

The rearrangement uses TRBV18 and TRBJ1-2; checking the TCRdb D call of TRBD1 is not possible without DNA. This CDR3 is built from 15 residues. The germline V gene encodes CDR1 KGHSH and CDR2 LQKENI. The CDR3 loop is CASSPVLQGNYGYTF.

The rearrangement uses TRBV11-1 and TRBJ2-1; checking the TCRdb D call of TRBD1 is not possible without DNA. Germline V CDR1 and CDR2: SGHAT, FQDESV (reference sequence). The CDR3 has 18 amino acids. This chain's CDR3 is CASSLRLGGPLSQHEQFF.